The clone carrying this T cell receptor (beta chain) was detected only a few times. This record comes from a study of blood T cells in healthy people across ages. Study as a whole: With template switching, about one barcoded beta molecule was captured per two T cells.

It was with a sample-barcoded 5' primer and a J-beta primer mix that a second PCR of roughly 6 to 12 cycles was run. TCRdb itself ran the 5' RACE reads through MiXCR, one entry per CDR3 protein. The sample has about 1.4 million distinct CDR3 sequences, roughly 60% seen once. The donors, healthy Caucasians from Russia, were aged roughly 6 to 90. Investigators took about 9.2 milliliters of peripheral blood from every donor. Trimming shortened V by 1 base and J by 9 bases, and 13 bases separated the two germline ends. From germline, CDR1 is LGHNA and CDR2 YSLEER. The CDR3 covers 13 residues. The sample consisted of blood. The clonotype was recovered from a man aged 18 to 30 in good health. The J gene is TRBJ2-7, the V gene TRBV4-3; D is perhaps TRBD1 (5 bases). The CDR3 nucleotides are TGCGCCAGCAGCCAAGTCAGGGAATTTGTGCAGTACTTC. Translating gives CASSQVREFVQYF.